This entry features one TCR beta chain sequence. The data originate from a study of blood T cell repertoires in COVID-19. Whole-study context: Specimens from acute and convalescent COVID-19 originated in the United States, Italy and Spain. The cDNA or gDNA used as material had been derived from T cells, B-cell-depleted T cells, or PBMCs.

With 7 bases removed from V and 8 bases from J, the gap between germline ends came to 26 bases. The length of the CDR3 is 16 residues. Germline CDR1 reads MNHNY; CDR2 reads SVGAGI (reference sequence). Authors' processing steps: Quantification of nucleated cells was approximated via reference gene primer amplification. TCRdb's table, derived via immunoSEQ multiplex PCR, lists solely in-frame clones and lacks some. V, J and clone size derive from that table, while D and trimming were established from the DNA sequence. This table holds over 150,000 clones, 70% to 90% found once. This TCR was recovered from a woman aged 55-75 years with COVID-19, enrolled during active disease. Sample: peripheral blood. The chain uses TRBV6-6 and TRBJ2-5; TRBD1 might be the D (7 bases). The CDR3 DNA reads as TGTGCCAGCACCAAAAACAGGGGAGGAGGCTCAGGAACCCAGTACTTC. Translation: CASTKNRGGGSGTQYF.